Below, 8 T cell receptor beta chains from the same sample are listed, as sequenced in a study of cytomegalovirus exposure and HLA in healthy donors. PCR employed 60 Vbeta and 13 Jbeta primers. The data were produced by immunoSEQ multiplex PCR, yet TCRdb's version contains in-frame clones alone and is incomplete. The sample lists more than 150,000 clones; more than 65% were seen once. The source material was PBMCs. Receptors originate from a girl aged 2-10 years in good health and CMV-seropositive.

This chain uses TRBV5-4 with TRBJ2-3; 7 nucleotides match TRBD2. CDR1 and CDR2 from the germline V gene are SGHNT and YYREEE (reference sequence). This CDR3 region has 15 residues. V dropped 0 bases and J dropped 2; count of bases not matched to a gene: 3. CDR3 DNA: TGTGCCAGCAGCTTGGATCTAGCGGTCACAGATACGCAGTATTTT. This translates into CASSLDLAVTDTQYF. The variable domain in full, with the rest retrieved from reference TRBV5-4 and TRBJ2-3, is ETGVTQSPTHLIKTRGQQVTLRCSSQSGHNTVSWYQQALGQGPQFIFQYYREEENGRGNFPPRFSGLQFPNYSSELNVNALELDDSALYLCASSLDLAVTDTQYFGPGTRLTVL.

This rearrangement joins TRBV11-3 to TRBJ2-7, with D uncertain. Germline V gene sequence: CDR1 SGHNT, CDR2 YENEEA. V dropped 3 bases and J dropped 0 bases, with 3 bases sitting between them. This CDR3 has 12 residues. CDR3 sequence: CASSFLSYEQYF. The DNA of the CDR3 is TGTGCCAGCAGCTTCCTCTCCTACGAGCAGTACTTC. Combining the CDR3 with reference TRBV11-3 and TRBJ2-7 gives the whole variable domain EAGVVQSPRYKIIEKKQPVAFWCNPISGHNTLYWYLQNLGQGPELLIRYENEEAVDDSQLPKDRFSAERLKGVDSTLKIQPAELGDSAVYLCASSFLSYEQYFGPGTRLTVT.

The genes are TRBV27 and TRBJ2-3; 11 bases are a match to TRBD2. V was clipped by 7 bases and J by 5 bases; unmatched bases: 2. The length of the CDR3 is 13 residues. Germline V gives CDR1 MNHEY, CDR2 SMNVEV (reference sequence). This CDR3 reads CASTGLAGDTQYF. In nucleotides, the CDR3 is TGTGCCAGCACCGGACTAGCGGGAGATACGCAGTATTTT.

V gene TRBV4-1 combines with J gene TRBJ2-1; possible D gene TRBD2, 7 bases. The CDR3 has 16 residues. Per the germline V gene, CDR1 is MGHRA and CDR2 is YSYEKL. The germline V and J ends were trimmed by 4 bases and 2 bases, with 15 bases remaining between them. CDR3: CASSPYGGGAYNEQFF. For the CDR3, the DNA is TGCGCCAGCAGCCCTTATGGGGGGGGCGCCTACAATGAGCAGTTCTTC.

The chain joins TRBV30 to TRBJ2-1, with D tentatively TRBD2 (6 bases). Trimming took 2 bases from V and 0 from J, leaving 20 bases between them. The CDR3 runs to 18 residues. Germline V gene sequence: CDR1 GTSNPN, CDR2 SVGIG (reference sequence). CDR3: CAWSSRRDFISSYNEQFF. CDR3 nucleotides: TGTGCCTGGAGTTCTCGCCGGGACTTTATTAGCTCCTACAATGAGCAGTTCTTC.

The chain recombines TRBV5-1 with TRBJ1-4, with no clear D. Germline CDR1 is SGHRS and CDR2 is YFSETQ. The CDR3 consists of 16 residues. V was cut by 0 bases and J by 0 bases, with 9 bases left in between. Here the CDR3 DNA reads TGCGCCAGCAGCTTGGACAACAGTGCAACTAATGAAAAACTGTTTTTT. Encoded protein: CASSLDNSATNEKLFF.

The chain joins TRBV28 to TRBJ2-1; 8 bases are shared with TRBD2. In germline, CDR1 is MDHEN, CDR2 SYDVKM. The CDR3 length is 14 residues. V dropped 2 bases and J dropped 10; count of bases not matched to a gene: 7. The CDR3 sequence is CASSLATAGVEQFF. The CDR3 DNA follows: TGTGCCAGCAGTTTAGCTACAGCGGGGGTGGAGCAGTTCTTC.

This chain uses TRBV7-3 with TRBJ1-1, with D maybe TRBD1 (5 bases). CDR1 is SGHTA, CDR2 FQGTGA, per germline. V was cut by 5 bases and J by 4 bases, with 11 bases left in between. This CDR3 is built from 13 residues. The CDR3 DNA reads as TGTGCCAGCAGCAGCAGGGAGGGCACTGAAGCTTTCTTT. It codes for CASSSREGTEAFF.